This T cell receptor beta chain was recovered during a study of monozygotic twins with cystic fibrosis (dated by TCRdb to the early 2020s). Turning to the overall study: Barcoded libraries were prepared from approximately 3 micrograms of fragmented DNA with roughly 16 PCR cycles. TCR beta repertoires were compared within and between 16 monozygotic twin pairs with cystic fibrosis so that genetic influence on V and J gene usage could be assessed. Made up mostly of children and adolescents, the cohort included ten female and six male twin pairs ranging in age from roughly 2.0 to 40 years, with a median of about 10 years. Twins were ranked among 850 to 1,100 cohort participants for weight-for-height and FEVPerc (FEV1 disease centile) on the day of blood sampling. Data for three of the twin pairs had already been reported earlier in a different context. General findings and caveats noted by the study authors: The greatest similarity to the co-twin was observed for V gene usage in 13 of 16 pairs and for J usage in 8 of 16 pairs, which suggested genetic constraints. Simpson clonality was generally low (median around 0.009), which suggests a naive-dominated repertoire, and clonality was higher in the most severely affected patients. Sharing of nucleotide-identical clonotypes was significantly greater within monozygotic CF twin pairs than between unrelated CF individuals (P = 0.000026, Mann-Whitney). The cohort was small, and no association was found between shared CDR3 numbers and age, concordance or disease severity.

TCR beta CDR3 regions were amplified by multiplex PCR using the immunoSEQ immune profiling system, following the manufacturer's instructions. An Illumina NextSeq system was used for sequencing. The paper's data handling went like this. The immunoSEQ Analyzer platform handled processing of the sequence data, and clonality was calculated by taking the square root of Simpson's index of productive rearrangements. Jensen-Shannon distance served as the measure of similarity in V and J usage, while OLGA was used to compute CDR3 generation probabilities. Shared CDR3 sequences were searched against the immuneACCESS database (August 2020) and VDJdb (December 2020). TCRdb mirrors the immuneACCESS table, restricted to in-frame sequences. Some clones are absent from its copies; in checked studies, under half trace to an unresolved V gene, and the reason for the others is unknown. V and J calls and clone size are copied from that table; D and trimming were computed from the DNA. A total of about 23,000 clones appear in this sample, roughly 97% of them only once. Of the sample, 0.13% to 0.15% falls within the top ten clones.

The twin pairs came from the European Cystic Fibrosis Twin and Sibling Study Cohort, which recruited patients from over a hundred CF clinics across 14 European countries. Zygosity and CFTR genotype were verified in-house, with zygosity tested by multiplex PCR of nine short tandem repeat loci. Peripheral blood was sampled from each twin, and clinical parameters were recorded on the day of blood sampling. Genomic DNA was isolated from peripheral blood cells with phenol/chloroform and kept in TE buffer at 4 degrees C. Reading from cysteine to phenylalanine, the CDR3 counts 14 amino acids. Of all the DNA, just the CDR3 is kept, 42 bases in frame from base 1. V was cut back by 1 base and J by 1 base, leaving a gap of 8 bases between them. Reading the germline V gene gives CDR1 MGHRA and CDR2 YSYEKL. Comments on this clone: Its recognized antigen is unknown. No qualities accompany the bases; no much larger clone lies one base away.

The TCR comes from a girl between 10 and 17 years old with cystic fibrosis. The sequenced sample was blood. The chain uses TRBV4-1 and TRBJ2-7, with the D gene uncertain. CDR3 reads: CASSQATGSYEQYF. The sequenced DNA: TGCGCCAGCAGCCAAGCCACGGGTTCCTACGAGCAGTACTTC.